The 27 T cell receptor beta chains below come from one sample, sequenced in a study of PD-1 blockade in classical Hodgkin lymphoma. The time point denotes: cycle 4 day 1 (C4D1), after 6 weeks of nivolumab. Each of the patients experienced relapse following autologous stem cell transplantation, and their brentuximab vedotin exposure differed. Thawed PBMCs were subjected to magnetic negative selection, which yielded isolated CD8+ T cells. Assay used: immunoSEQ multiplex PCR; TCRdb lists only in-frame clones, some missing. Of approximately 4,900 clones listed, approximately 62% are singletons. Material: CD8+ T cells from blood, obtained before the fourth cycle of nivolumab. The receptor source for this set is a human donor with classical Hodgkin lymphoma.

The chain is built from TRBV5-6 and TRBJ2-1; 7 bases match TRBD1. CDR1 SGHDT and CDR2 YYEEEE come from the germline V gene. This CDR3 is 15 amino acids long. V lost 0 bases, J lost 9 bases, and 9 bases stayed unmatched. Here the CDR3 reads CASSLALTGYVEQFF. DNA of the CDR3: TGTGCCAGCAGCTTGGCCCTGACAGGGTACGTTGAGCAGTTCTTC.

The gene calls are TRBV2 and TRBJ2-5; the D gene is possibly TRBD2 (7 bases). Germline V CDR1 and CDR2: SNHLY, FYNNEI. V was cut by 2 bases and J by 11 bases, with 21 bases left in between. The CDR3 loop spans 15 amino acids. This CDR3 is CASSEPGLRGTEQYF. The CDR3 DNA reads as TGTGCCAGCAGTGAACCGGGACTAAGGGGGACGGAGCAGTACTTC.

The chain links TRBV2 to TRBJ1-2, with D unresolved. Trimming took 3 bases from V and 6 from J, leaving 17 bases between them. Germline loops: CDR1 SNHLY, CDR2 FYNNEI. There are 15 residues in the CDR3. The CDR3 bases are TGTGCCAGCAGTGACAGGCCGCTAAGCCTAGATGGCTACACCTTC. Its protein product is CASSDRPLSLDGYTF.

The CDR3 reads CASSTDKRPLNTEAFF. The CDR3, as DNA: TGCGCCAGCAGTACAGACAAGCGGCCCTTGAACACTGAAGCTTTCTTT. The V gene is TRBV5-1, the J gene TRBJ1-1; D uncertain. V was pared by 5 bases and J by 0 bases, with 17 bases between. The CDR3 sequence is 16 residues long. Germline-derived CDR1 and CDR2 are SGHRS and YFSETQ.

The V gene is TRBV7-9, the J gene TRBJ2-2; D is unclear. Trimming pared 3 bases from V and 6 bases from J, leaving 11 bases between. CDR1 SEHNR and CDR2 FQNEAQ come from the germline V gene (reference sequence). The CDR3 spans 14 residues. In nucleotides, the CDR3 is TGTGCCAGCAGCTTTCGAACTAACCCCGGGGAGCTGTTTTTT. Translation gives CASSFRTNPGELFF.

CDR3 DNA sequence: TGTGCCAGCACCTACGGGACAGCGGGGCACTATGGCTACACCTTC. Protein product: CASTYGTAGHYGYTF. The rearrangement links TRBV6-5 to TRBJ1-2; 7 positions match TRBD1. Germline V gene lookup returns CDR1 MNHEY and CDR2 SVGAGI. V trimming: 7 bases; J trimming: 3 bases; junction bases outside the gene matches: 11. The CDR3 consists of 15 residues.

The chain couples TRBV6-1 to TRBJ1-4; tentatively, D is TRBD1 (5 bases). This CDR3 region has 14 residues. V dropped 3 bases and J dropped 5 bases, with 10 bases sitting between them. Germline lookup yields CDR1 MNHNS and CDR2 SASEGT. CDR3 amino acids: CASSEGQPNEKLFF. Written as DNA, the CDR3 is TGTGCCAGCAGTGAGGGGCAACCCAATGAAAAACTGTTTTTT.

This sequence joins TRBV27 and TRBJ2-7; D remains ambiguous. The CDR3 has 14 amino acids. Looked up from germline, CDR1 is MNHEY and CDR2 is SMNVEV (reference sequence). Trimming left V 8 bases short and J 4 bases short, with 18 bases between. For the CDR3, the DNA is TGTGCCAGCGGAACCTCCGGTCTTCGGTACGAGCAGTACTTC. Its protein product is CASGTSGLRYEQYF.

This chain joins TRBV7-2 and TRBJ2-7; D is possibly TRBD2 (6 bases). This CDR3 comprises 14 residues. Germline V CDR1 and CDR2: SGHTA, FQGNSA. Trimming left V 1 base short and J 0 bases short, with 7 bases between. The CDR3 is CASSLGRGSYEQYF. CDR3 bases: TGTGCCAGCAGCTTAGGGCGGGGCTCCTACGAGCAGTACTTC.

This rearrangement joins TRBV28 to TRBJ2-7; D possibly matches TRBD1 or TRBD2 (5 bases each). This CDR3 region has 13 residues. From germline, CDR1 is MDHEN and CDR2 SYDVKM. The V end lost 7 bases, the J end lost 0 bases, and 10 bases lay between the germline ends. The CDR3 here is CASIAGSSYEQYF. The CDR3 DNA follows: TGTGCCAGCATAGCAGGGAGCTCCTACGAGCAGTACTTC.

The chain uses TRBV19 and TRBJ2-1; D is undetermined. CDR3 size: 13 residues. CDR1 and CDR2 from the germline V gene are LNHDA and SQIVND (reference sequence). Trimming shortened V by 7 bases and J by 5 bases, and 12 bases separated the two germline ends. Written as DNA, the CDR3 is TGTGCCAGTAACTACGAGGCCAACAATGAGCAGTTCTTC. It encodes CASNYEANNEQFF.

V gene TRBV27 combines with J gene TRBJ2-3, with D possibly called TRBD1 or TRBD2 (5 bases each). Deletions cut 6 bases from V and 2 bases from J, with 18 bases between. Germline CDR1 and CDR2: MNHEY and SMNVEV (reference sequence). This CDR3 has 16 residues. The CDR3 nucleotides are TGTGCCAGCAGATTTCGCACCGGGACCAACACAGATACGCAGTATTTT. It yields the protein CASRFRTGTNTDTQYF.

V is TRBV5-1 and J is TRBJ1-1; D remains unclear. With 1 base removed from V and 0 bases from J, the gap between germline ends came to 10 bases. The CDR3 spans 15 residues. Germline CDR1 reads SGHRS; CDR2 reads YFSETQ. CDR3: CASSLSWDMNTEAFF. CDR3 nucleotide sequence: TGCGCCAGCAGCTTGTCCTGGGATATGAACACTGAAGCTTTCTTT.

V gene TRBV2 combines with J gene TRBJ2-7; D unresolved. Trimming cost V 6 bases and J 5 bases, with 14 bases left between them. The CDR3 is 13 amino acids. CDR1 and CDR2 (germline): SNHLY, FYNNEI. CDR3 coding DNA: TGTGCCAGCAGGAGTGAAAATAGGGACGAGCAGTACTTC. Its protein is CASRSENRDEQYF. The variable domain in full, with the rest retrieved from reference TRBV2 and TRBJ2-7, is EPEVTQTPSHQVTQMGQEVILRCVPISNHLYFYWYRQILGQKVEFLVSFYNNEISEKSEIFDDQFSVERPDGSNFTLKIRSTKLEDSAMYFCASRSENRDEQYFGPGTRLTVT.

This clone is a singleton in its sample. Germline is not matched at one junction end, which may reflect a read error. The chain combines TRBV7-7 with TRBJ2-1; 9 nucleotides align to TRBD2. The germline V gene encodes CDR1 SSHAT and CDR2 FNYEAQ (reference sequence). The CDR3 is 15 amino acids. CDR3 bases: TGTGCTAGCAGCCTTAGCGGGAGCTCCTACAATGAGCAGTTCTTC. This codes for CASSLSGSSYNEQFF.

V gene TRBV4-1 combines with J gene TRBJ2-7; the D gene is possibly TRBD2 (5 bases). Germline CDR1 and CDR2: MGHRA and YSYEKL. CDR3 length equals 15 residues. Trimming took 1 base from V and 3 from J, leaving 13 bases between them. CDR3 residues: CASSQVTGEYYEQYF. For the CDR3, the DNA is TGCGCCAGCAGCCAAGTGACCGGGGAGTACTACGAGCAGTACTTC.

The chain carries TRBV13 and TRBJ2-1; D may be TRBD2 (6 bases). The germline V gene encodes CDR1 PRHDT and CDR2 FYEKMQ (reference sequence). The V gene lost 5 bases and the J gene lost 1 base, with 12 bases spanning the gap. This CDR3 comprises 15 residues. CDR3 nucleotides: TGTGCCAGCAGCGCGGGACGGGGGTCCTACAATGAGCAGTTCTTC. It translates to CASSAGRGSYNEQFF.

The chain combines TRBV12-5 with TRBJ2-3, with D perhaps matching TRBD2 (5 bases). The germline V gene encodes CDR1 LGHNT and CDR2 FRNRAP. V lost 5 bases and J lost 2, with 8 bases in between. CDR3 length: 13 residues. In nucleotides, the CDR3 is TGTGCTAGTGGTGCCGACTACACAGATACGCAGTATTTT. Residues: CASGADYTDTQYF.

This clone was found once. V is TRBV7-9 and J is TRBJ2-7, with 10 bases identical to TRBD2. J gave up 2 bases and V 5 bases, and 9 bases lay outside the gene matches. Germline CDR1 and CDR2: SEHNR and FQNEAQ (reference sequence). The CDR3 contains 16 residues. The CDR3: CASSPRTSGAPYEQYF. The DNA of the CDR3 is TGTGCCAGCAGCCCTCGAACTAGCGGGGCACCCTACGAGCAGTACTTC.

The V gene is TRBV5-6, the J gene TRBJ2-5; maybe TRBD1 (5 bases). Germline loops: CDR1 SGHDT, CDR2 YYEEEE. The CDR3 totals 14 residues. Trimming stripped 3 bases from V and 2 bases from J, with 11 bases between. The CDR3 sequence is CASSSNRYQETQYF. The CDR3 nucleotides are TGTGCCAGCAGCTCCAACAGGTATCAAGAGACCCAGTACTTC.

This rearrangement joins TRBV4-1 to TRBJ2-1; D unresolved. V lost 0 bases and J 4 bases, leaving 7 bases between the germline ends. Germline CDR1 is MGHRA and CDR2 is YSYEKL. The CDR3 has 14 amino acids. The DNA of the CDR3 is TGCGCCAGCAGCCAAGATAAGGTGTACAATGAGCAGTTCTTC. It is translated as CASSQDKVYNEQFF.

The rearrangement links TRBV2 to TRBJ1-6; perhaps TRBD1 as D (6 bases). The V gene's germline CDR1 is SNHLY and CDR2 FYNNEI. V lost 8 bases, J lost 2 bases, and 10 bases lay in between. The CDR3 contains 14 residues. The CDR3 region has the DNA TGTGCCAGCCACAGACAGGCCTATAATTCACCCCTCCACTTT. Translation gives CASHRQAYNSPLHF. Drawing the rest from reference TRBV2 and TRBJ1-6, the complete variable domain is EPEVTQTPSHQVTQMGQEVILRCVPISNHLYFYWYRQILGQKVEFLVSFYNNEISEKSEIFDDQFSVERPDGSNFTLKIRSTKLEDSAMYFCASHRQAYNSPLHFGNGTRLTVT.

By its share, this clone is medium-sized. The CDR3 reads CASSIRREGQNQPQHF. CDR3 DNA sequence: TGTGCCAGTAGTATACGACGAGAGGGGCAAAATCAGCCCCAGCATTTT. J is TRBJ1-5 and V is TRBV19, with D tentatively TRBD1 (5 bases). This CDR3 has 16 residues. Trimming stripped 2 bases from V and 4 bases from J, with 15 bases between. The V gene's germline CDR1 is LNHDA and CDR2 SQIVND (reference sequence).

CDR3 in amino acids: CASSFFGTSDRDTQYF. The CDR3 DNA sequence: TGTGCCAGCAGCTTCTTTGGGACTAGTGACCGAGATACGCAGTATTTT. V is TRBV11-2 and J is TRBJ2-3, with 8 bases identical to TRBD2. The V gene's germline CDR1 is SGHAT and CDR2 FQNNGV. J gave up 5 bases and V 3 bases, and 10 bases lay outside the gene matches. This CDR3 spans 16 amino acids.

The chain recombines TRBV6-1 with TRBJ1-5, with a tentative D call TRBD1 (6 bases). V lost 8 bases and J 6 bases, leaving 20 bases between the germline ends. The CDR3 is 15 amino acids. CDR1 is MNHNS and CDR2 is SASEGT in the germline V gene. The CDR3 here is CASGTGDIPSQPQHF. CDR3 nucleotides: TGTGCCAGCGGGACGGGGGACATCCCCAGTCAGCCCCAGCATTTT.

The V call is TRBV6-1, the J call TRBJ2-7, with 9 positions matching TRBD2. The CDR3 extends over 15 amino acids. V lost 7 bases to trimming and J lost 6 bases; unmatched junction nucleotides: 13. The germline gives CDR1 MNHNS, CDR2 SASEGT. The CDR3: CASIDAREGLGEQYF. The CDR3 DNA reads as TGTGCCAGCATAGACGCGCGGGAGGGCCTCGGCGAGCAGTACTTC.

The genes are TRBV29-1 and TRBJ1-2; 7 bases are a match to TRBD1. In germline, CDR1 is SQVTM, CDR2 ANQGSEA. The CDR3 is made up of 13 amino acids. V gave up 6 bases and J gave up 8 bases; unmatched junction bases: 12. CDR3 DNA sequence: TGCAGCGTCCTGGGCAGGGGGTCGGAAGGCTACACCTTC. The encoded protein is CSVLGRGSEGYTF.